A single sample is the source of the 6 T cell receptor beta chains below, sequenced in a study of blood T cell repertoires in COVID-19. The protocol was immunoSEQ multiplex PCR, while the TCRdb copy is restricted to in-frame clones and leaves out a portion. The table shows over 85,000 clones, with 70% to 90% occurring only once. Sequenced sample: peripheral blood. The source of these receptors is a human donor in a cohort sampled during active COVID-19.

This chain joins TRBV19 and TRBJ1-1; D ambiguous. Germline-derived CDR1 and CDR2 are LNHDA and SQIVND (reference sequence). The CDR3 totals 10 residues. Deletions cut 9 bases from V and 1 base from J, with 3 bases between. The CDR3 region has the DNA TGTGCCAGCAAGAACACTGAAGCTTTCTTT. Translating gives CASKNTEAFF.

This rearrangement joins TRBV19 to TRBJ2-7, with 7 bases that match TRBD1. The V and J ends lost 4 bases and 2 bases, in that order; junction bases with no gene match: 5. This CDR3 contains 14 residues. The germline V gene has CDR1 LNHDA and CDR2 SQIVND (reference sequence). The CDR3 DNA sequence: TGTGCCAGTAGTACCTTCCAGGGGGCCTACGAGCAGTACTTC. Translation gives CASSTFQGAYEQYF.

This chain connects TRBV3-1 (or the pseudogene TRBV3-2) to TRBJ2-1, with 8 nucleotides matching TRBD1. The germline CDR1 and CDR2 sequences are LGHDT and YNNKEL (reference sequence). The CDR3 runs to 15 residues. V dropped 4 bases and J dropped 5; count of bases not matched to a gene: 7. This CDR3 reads CASSPSGGINNEQFF. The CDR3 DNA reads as TGTGCCAGCAGCCCTTCAGGGGGCATTAACAATGAGCAGTTCTTC.

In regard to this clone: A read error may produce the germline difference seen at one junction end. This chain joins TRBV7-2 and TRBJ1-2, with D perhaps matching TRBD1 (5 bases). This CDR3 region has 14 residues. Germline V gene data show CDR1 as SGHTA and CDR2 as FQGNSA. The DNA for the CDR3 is TGTGCCAGCAGTTTAGCCGCAGGGCTCTATGGCTACACCTTC. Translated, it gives CASSLAAGLYGYTF.

The DNA for the CDR3 is TGTGCCAGCAGCTCCGCGGGGGGCTTCAACGAGCAGTACTTC. This codes for CASSSAGGFNEQYF. The V gene is TRBV7-9, the J gene TRBJ2-7; 8 positions match TRBD2. This CDR3 has 14 residues. Germline loops: CDR1 SEHNR, CDR2 FQNEAQ (reference sequence). Unmatched junction bases numbered 7, after V lost 4 bases and J lost 5 bases.

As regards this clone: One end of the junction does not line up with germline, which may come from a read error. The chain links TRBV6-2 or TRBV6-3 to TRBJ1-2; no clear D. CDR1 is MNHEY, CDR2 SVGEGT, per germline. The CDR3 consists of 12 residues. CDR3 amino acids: CASNYQRQGYTF. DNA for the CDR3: TGTGCCAGCAATTACCAGCGGCAGGGCTACACCTTC.